This is a list of T cell receptor beta chains from one sample in a study of blood T cell repertoires in COVID-19. The table came from immunoSEQ multiplex PCR; TCRdb's copy has only in-frame clones and leaves some out. The sample lists about 190,000 clones; roughly 84% were seen once. Specimen: peripheral blood. The origin of the receptors is a woman older than 75 with acute or convalescent COVID-19. Each CDR3 is given with its conserved first and last residue. The D gene is left open where the match is weak. Size values are once, few and many counts, or a class for expanded clones, and some rows have none.

clone size | D gene | J gene | V gene | CDR3 length | CDR3 protein | CDR3 DNA
NA | NA | TRBJ2-3 | TRBV15 | 13 | CATSEVLRDTQYF | TGTGCCACCTCAGAAGTACTAAGGGATACGCAGTATTTT
NA | NA | TRBJ2-4 | TRBV5-1 | 15 | CASSLESLAKNIQYF | TGCGCCAGCAGCTTGGAATCACTAGCCAAAAACATTCAGTACTTC
NA | NA | TRBJ1-6 | TRBV27 | 15 | CASSLRGRDNSPLHF | TGTGCCAGCAGTTTAAGAGGGCGGGATAATTCACCCCTCCACTTT
NA | TRBD2 | TRBJ2-2 | TRBV4-3 | 16 | CASSQDLRETPGELFF | TGCGCCAGCAGCCAAGATCTGCGGGAGACCCCCGGGGAGCTGTTTTTT
NA | TRBD1 | TRBJ2-1 | TRBV5-4 | 14 | CASSPGTGLNEQFF | TGTGCCAGCAGCCCGGGGACAGGGCTGAATGAGCAGTTCTTC
NA | NA | TRBJ2-3 | TRBV29-1 | 14 | CSVEVGSRTDTQYF | TGCAGCGTTGAAGTGGGCAGCCGCACAGATACGCAGTATTTT
NA | NA | TRBJ2-5 | TRBV18 | 15 | CASSRLVVPQETQYF | TGTGCCAGCTCACGACTAGTGGTCCCCCAAGAGACCCAGTACTTC
NA | NA | TRBJ2-6 | TRBV5-4 | 15 | CASSLALDKANVLTF | TGTGCCAGCAGCTTGGCCCTCGACAAGGCCAACGTCCTGACTTTC
NA | NA | TRBJ1-1 | TRBV3-1/TRBV3-2 | 16 | CASSRYGQGGSSRAFF | TGTGCCAGCAGCCGTTATGGTCAGGGTGGAAGTTCTCGGGCTTTCTTT
NA | TRBD2 | TRBJ2-5 | TRBV5-1 | 17 | CASSLALAGGHQETQYF | TGCGCCAGCAGCTTGGCCCTAGCGGGAGGACACCAAGAGACCCAGTACTTC
NA | TRBD2 | TRBJ2-7 | TRBV18 | 15 | CASSSNSGRGHEQYF | TGTGCCAGCTCATCAAATAGCGGGAGGGGGCACGAGCAGTACTTC
NA | NA | TRBJ2-6 | TRBV7-2 | 16 | CASSLAGVRGANVLTF | TGTGCCAGCAGCTTAGCAGGGGTTCGAGGGGCCAACGTCCTGACTTTC
NA | TRBD1 | TRBJ1-4 | TRBV18 | 14 | CASSIRTGSAKLFF | TGTGCCAGCTCAATAAGGACAGGGTCGGCAAAACTGTTTTTT
NA | TRBD2 | TRBJ2-2 | TRBV5-1 | 15 | CASNQREGNTGELFF | TGCGCCAGCAATCAGCGGGAGGGAAACACCGGGGAGCTGTTTTTT
NA | NA | TRBJ1-1 | TRBV18 | 16 | CASSPEGHRPNTEAFF | TGTGCCAGCTCACCTGAGGGACATCGGCCGAACACTGAAGCTTTCTTT
NA | NA | TRBJ2-1 | TRBV20-1 | 13 | CSASGAGTTEQFF | TGCAGTGCTAGTGGGGCGGGGACCACTGAGCAGTTCTTC
few | NA | TRBJ2-3 | TRBV7-8 | 14 | CASSPRGVGDTQYF | TGTGCCAGCAGCCCGCGGGGAGTGGGAGATACGCAGTATTTT
NA | TRBD2 | TRBJ2-1 | TRBV7-8 | 15 | CASSLGAGSYNEQFF | TGTGCCAGCAGCTTAGGAGCGGGATCCTACAATGAGCAGTTCTTC
NA | TRBD1 | TRBJ1-3 | TRBV6-6 | 15 | CASSHADRGGNTIYF | TGTGCCAGCAGCCACGCAGACAGGGGGGGAAACACCATATATTTT
NA | NA | TRBJ2-1 | TRBV18 | 12 | CASSPQPGEQFF | TGTGCCAGCTCACCTCAGCCGGGTGAGCAGTTCTTC
NA | NA | TRBJ1-2 | TRBV27 | 15 | CASSLRRGPNYGYTF | TGTGCCAGCAGTTTACGCCGGGGTCCCAACTATGGCTACACCTTC
NA | NA | TRBJ2-7 | TRBV7-2 | 13 | CASSLGGPYEQYF | TGTGCCAGCAGCTTGGGGGGACCCTACGAGCAGTACTTC
NA | TRBD2 | TRBJ2-3 | TRBV4-3 | 15 | CASSQDLSGADTQYF | TGCGCCAGCAGCCAAGATCTTAGCGGGGCAGATACGCAGTATTTT
NA | NA | TRBJ2-5 | TRBV4-3 | 17 | CASSQDGLRRGQETQYF | TGCGCCAGCAGCCAAGATGGACTAAGGAGGGGACAAGAGACCCAGTACTTC
NA | NA | TRBJ1-2 | TRBV19 | 14 | CASSIDRTQRGYTF | TGTGCCAGTAGTATAGATCGCACCCAACGGGGCTACACCTTC
once | TRBD1 | TRBJ2-3 | TRBV5-6 | 18 | CASSLLGDQGEYADTQYF | TGTGCCAGCAGCTTGCTGGGGGACCAGGGGGAGTATGCAGATACGCAGTATTTT
few | TRBD1 | TRBJ1-2 | TRBV5-1 | 15 | CASSLTTGGVYGYTF | TGCGCCAGCAGCCTTACCACAGGGGGCGTCTATGGCTACACCTTC
NA | TRBD2 | TRBJ2-3 | TRBV9 | 16 | CASSVVATSGRDTQYF | TGTGCCAGCAGCGTAGTGGCCACTAGCGGGAGGGATACGCAGTATTTT
NA | TRBD2 | TRBJ2-1 | TRBV7-9 | 15 | CASSSIRRGYNEQFF | TGTGCCAGCAGCTCCATCCGGCGGGGGTACAATGAGCAGTTCTTC
NA | TRBD1 | TRBJ1-5 | TRBV2 | 17 | CASRAGTGKRGNQPQHF | TGTGCCAGCAGGGCCGGGACAGGTAAAAGGGGCAATCAGCCCCAGCATTTT
NA | NA | TRBJ2-1 | TRBV30 | 13 | CAWSLRLYNEQFF | TGTGCCTGGAGCCTGCGACTTTACAATGAGCAGTTCTTC
NA | NA | TRBJ2-1 | TRBV29-1 | 12 | CSVETLWNEQFF | TGCAGCGTTGAGACACTTTGGAATGAGCAGTTCTTC
once | TRBD1 | TRBJ2-1 | TRBV6-1 | 14 | CASSDTGGFHEQFF | TGTGCCAGCAGCGACACAGGGGGATTCCATGAGCAGTTCTTC
NA | TRBD1 | TRBJ2-1 | TRBV30 | 14 | CAWSRDSTYNEQFF | TGTGCCTGGAGCCGGGACAGCACCTACAATGAGCAGTTCTTC
NA | NA | TRBJ1-1 | TRBV28 | 14 | CASSLAGVGTEAFF | TGTGCCAGCAGTTTAGCCGGGGTTGGCACTGAAGCTTTCTTT
NA | NA | TRBJ2-3 | TRBV9 | 16 | CASSVTGRVSTDTQYF | TGTGCCAGCAGCGTAACCGGGCGGGTTAGCACAGATACGCAGTATTTT
once | NA | TRBJ1-2 | TRBV27 | 14 | CASSLSGQGGGYTF | TGTGCCAGCAGTTTATCTGGGCAGGGAGGAGGCTACACCTTC
few | TRBD1 | TRBJ1-5 | TRBV2 | 17 | CASRRTGQEYSNQPQHF | TGTGCCAGCAGGAGGACGGGACAGGAATATAGCAATCAGCCCCAGCATTTT
NA | NA | TRBJ1-2 | TRBV7-2 | 11 | CASSDRGGYTF | TGTGCCAGCAGCGATCGAGGAGGCTACACCTTC
once | NA | TRBJ1-1 | TRBV28 | 18 | CASSFARRGGPMNTEAFF | TGTGCCAGCAGTTTCGCCCGACGGGGGGGACCTATGAACACTGAAGCTTTCTTT